This record covers a single T cell receptor (beta chain). CDR3 size: 17 residues. The V gene's germline CDR1 is LGHDT and CDR2 YNNKEL (reference sequence). V shed 0 bases, J shed 2 bases, and the junction held 10 bases outside the gene matches. Authors' methods: Reference gene primers were amplified, and this amplification served to estimate nucleated cell counts. Data came from immunoSEQ multiplex PCR; TCRdb stores just in-frame clones and leaves some out. D and trimming were read from the DNA, whereas the V and J calls and clone size are those reported in that table. Here the sample spans roughly 180,000 clones, around 88% being singletons. This entry is derived from a study of blood T cell repertoires in COVID-19. As for the study in general: Nucleic acid was either cDNA or gDNA, and it came from T cells, B-cell-depleted T cells, or PBMCs.

Participants, roughly 18 to 100 years old, spanned around 26 US areas. Participants were placed into cohorts based on the clinical history they reported. This TCR was recovered from a young woman who had recovered from COVID-19. The chain employs TRBV3-1 (or the pseudogene TRBV3-2) and TRBJ2-7, with 7 nucleotides matching TRBD2. The sample taken for sequencing was PBMCs or T cells enriched from blood (not recorded which). The CDR3 sequence is CASSQESPSGIPYEQYF. The CDR3 DNA is TGTGCCAGCAGCCAAGAGAGTCCTAGCGGCATCCCCTACGAGCAGTACTTC.